This TCR beta chain was identified in a study of T cell clones after liver transplantation. Study background: Post-transplant blood was tracked for graft-donor-reactive T cell clones identified in a pre-transplant mixed lymphocyte reaction. HCV positivity affected three of eight recipients; the rest lacked autoimmune or viral indications.

Unstimulated PBMCs were sorted into CD3+CD4+ and CD3+CD8+ populations. Using immunoSEQ multiplex PCR, the repertoire was profiled, and TCRdb retains in-frame clones only, with some absent. The sample holds under 130,000 clones; about 86% are singletons and the top ten take around 2.9%. General study points: In a couple of subjects, few donor cells limited the measurable donor-reactive repertoire.

Comments on this clone: Antigen specificity is unknown.

Germline V gene lookup returns CDR1 SNHLY and CDR2 FYNNEI. Trimming took off 3 bases at V and 10 bases at J, with 16 bases between the two ends. This CDR3 is built from 14 residues. The sequences come from CD4+ T cells from blood, collected about 50 months after liver transplant. The chain is built from TRBV2 and TRBJ2-1; D tentatively reads TRBD1 or TRBD2 (5 bases each). The source of this sequence is a human patient who received a liver transplant. These T cells may partly come from the graft donor. The DNA for the CDR3 is TGTGCCAGCAGTGATGGGACCCCGTTTGGAGAGCAGTTCTTC. Its translation: CASSDGTPFGEQFF.